Below are 21 T cell receptor beta chains sequenced from a single sample in a study of beta chain features in type 1 diabetes. Sequenced material consisted of expressed TCRB transcripts (all of the isolated RNA was reverse transcribed). TCRdb's copy holds only in-frame clones and misses some; the assay was immunoSEQ multiplex PCR. In the table there are fewer than 550,000 clones, roughly 10% of which are singletons. The sample comprised naive CD4+ T cells from blood. The receptors were gathered from a woman aged 18 to 35 in good health.

This chain links TRBV15 with TRBJ2-5; 11 positions agree with TRBD2. Germline V CDR1 and CDR2: LNHNV, YYDKDF (reference sequence). This CDR3 spans 17 amino acids. V shed 5 bases and J 5 bases; nucleotides not matched to a gene: 13. The CDR3 is CATSPEGGASGRETQYF. The CDR3 coding sequence is TGTGCCACCAGCCCGGAAGGTGGGGCTAGCGGGAGGGAGACCCAGTACTTC.

With regard to this clone: The same CDR3 also results from other DNA sequences found in this sample. The chain combines TRBV11-3 with TRBJ2-1; no firm D call. Per germline, CDR1 SGHNT and CDR2 YENEEA. The CDR3 has 15 amino acids. The ends were cut back, 0 bases at V and 0 bases at J, with 6 bases in the middle. DNA for the CDR3: TGTGCCAGCAGCTTAGAGGGAATCTCCTACAATGAGCAGTTCTTC. Its translation is CASSLEGISYNEQFF. The variable domain in full, with the rest retrieved from reference TRBV11-3 and TRBJ2-1, is EAGVVQSPRYKIIEKKQPVAFWCNPISGHNTLYWYLQNLGQGPELLIRYENEEAVDDSQLPKDRFSAERLKGVDSTLKIQPAELGDSAVYLCASSLEGISYNEQFFGPGTRLTVL.

In this sample, this clone turned up a few times. This chain joins TRBV28 and TRBJ2-7; TRBD2 matches at 7 bases. Trimming took 3 bases from V and 2 from J; bases not matched to a gene: 7. This CDR3 has 15 residues. Per the germline V gene, CDR1 is MDHEN and CDR2 is SYDVKM. The CDR3 spells CASSLGGPATYEQYV. In DNA form, the CDR3 reads TGTGCCAGCAGTTTGGGAGGGCCCGCAACCTACGAGCAGTACGTC.

This clone was counted a few times. The chain carries TRBV19 and TRBJ2-7, with TRBD2 matching over 8 bases. Germline CDR1 LNHDA, CDR2 SQIVND (reference sequence). This CDR3 has 14 amino acids. Losses at the gene ends were 9 bases for V and 4 bases for J; bases not matched to a gene: 11. CDR3 nucleotide sequence: TGTGCCAGCCGGTCCCCGGGACTAGAGTACGAGCAGTACTTC. It yields the protein CASRSPGLEYEQYF.

Only a few counts were recorded for this clone. The rearrangement uses TRBV29-1 and TRBJ2-7, with 7 bases fitting TRBD2. This CDR3 is built from 14 residues. The V segment lost 3 bases and the J segment 3 bases; nucleotides outside the gene matches: 8. Germline V gene lookup returns CDR1 SQVTM and CDR2 ANQGSEA. The CDR3, as DNA: TGCAGCGTTGAGCTAGCGGCGAACTACTACGAGCAGTACTTC. Amino acid sequence: CSVELAANYYEQYF.

This clone has only a few counts. V gene TRBV19 combines with J gene TRBJ1-1; tentative D call: TRBD1 (6 bases). The germline V and J ends were trimmed by 3 bases and 4 bases, with 18 bases remaining between them. The CDR3 loop spans 16 amino acids. Germline V gene lookup returns CDR1 LNHDA and CDR2 SQIVND (reference sequence). Here the CDR3 DNA reads TGTGCCAGTAGTATTCGTCGGGGGCTTGCCAGCACTGAAGCTTTCTTT. This sequence encodes CASSIRRGLASTEAFF.

The rearrangement links TRBV7-8 to TRBJ2-3; perhaps TRBD2 as D (6 bases). The ends were cut back, 5 bases at V and 1 base at J, with 10 bases in the middle. The CDR3 extends over 14 amino acids. Germline CDR1 is SGHVS and CDR2 is FQNEAQ. CDR3 loop: CASSDRLGTDTQYF. The CDR3 bases are TGTGCCAGCAGCGACCGACTAGGCACAGATACGCAGTATTTT.

This clone was seen a handful of times. V is TRBV21-1 and J is TRBJ2-7; the table names TRBD2, a call not compared with the DNA. TRBV21-1 is given as a pseudogene. The CDR3 covers 12 residues. The CDR3 is CASSGPGREQYF. CDR3 nucleotides: TGTGCCAGCAGCGGCCCGGGGAGAGAGCAGTACTTC.

V gene TRBV7-9 combines with J gene TRBJ2-7, with TRBD1 matching over 9 bases. This CDR3 comprises 14 residues. CDR1 and CDR2 from the germline V gene are SEHNR and FQNEAQ (reference sequence). V lost 5 bases and J lost 3; bases outside the gene matches: 5. CDR3 in amino acids: CASSRDRVGYEQYV. The DNA of the CDR3 is TGTGCCAGCAGCCGGGACAGGGTCGGCTACGAGCAGTACGTC.

The CDR3 reads CASSPLTGWGNEQFF. CDR3 in DNA: TGCGCCAGCAGCCCCCTAACTGGTTGGGGCAATGAGCAGTTCTTC. The chain combines TRBV5-1 with TRBJ2-1; D not resolved. Germline V gives CDR1 SGHRS, CDR2 YFSETQ. V shed 4 bases and J shed 6 bases, with 17 bases lying between them. The CDR3 extends over 15 amino acids.

The chain is built from TRBV18 and TRBJ2-2, with 10 bases matching TRBD1. V shed 5 bases, J shed 4 bases, and the junction held 7 bases outside the gene matches. The germline V gene has CDR1 KGHSH and CDR2 LQKENI. This CDR3 spans 16 amino acids. The CDR3 DNA reads as TGTGCCAGCTCATCCGGGACAGGGGCTGCCACCGGGGAGCTGTTTTTT. Translated, it gives CASSSGTGAATGELFF.

The V call is TRBV7-9, the J call TRBJ2-5, with 11 bases identical to TRBD2. This CDR3 is built from 16 residues. Germline V gene lookup returns CDR1 SEHNR and CDR2 FQNEAQ (reference sequence). Trimming took 6 bases from V and 5 from J; bases not matched to a gene: 11. The CDR3 protein is CASRRGTSGKRETQYF. The CDR3 region has the DNA TGTGCCAGCAGACGCGGGACTAGCGGAAAAAGGGAGACCCAGTACTTC.

The V call is TRBV23-1, the J call TRBJ2-4; the D is unclear. TRBV23-1 is known as an ORF, though its function is uncertain. This CDR3 has 18 residues. Trimming shortened V by 2 bases and J by 0 bases, and 17 bases separated the two germline ends. CDR3 in amino acids: CASSQLSFPLVAKNIQYF. CDR3 DNA sequence: TGCGCCAGCAGTCAACTTAGTTTTCCTTTGGTAGCCAAAAACATTCAGTACTTC.

This clone occurred a few times. The V call is TRBV27, the J call TRBJ1-6; possibly TRBD1 for D (5 bases). The CDR3 covers 14 residues. V lost 5 bases, J lost 7 bases, and 12 bases lay in between. CDR1 and CDR2 (germline): MNHEY, SMNVEV (reference sequence). The CDR3 sequence is CASSVGTENSPLHF. The DNA of the CDR3 is TGTGCCAGCAGTGTGGGGACTGAGAATTCACCCCTCCACTTT.

The chain recombines TRBV4-1 with TRBJ2-1; 7 nucleotides agree with TRBD1. The CDR3 is 16 amino acids. CDR1 and CDR2 (germline): MGHRA, YSYEKL. V lost 2 bases, J lost 6 bases, and 10 bases stayed unmatched. The CDR3 DNA reads as TGCGCCAGCAGCCAACCCACGACAGGGCTTCGCAATGAGCAGTTCTTC. It translates to CASSQPTTGLRNEQFF.

The sample holds a few counts of this clone. The J gene is TRBJ2-3, the V gene TRBV19, with 9 bases identical to TRBD2. Germline values: CDR1 LNHDA, CDR2 SQIVND (reference sequence). The J segment lost 3 bases and the V segment lost 9 bases, leaving 7 bases of the junction unmatched. The CDR3 totals 14 residues. Here the CDR3 reads CASRTAGGTDTQYF. The CDR3 DNA sequence: TGTGCCAGCAGGACAGCGGGGGGTACAGATACGCAGTATTTT.

This clone showed up just a few times. The genes are TRBV15 and TRBJ2-2; TRBD2 matches 8 bases. The CDR3 runs to 16 residues. J was trimmed by 1 base and V by 0 bases; bases with no gene match: 1. The germline gives CDR1 LNHNV, CDR2 YYDKDF (reference sequence). The CDR3 region has the DNA TGTGCCACCAGCAGAGATCTAGCGGGGAACACCGGGGAGCTGTTTTTT. Its protein product is CATSRDLAGNTGELFF.

Only a few counts were recorded for this clone. This chain joins TRBV18 and TRBJ2-1, with D perhaps matching TRBD2 (5 bases). V was pared by 2 bases and J by 4 bases, with 9 bases between. This CDR3 region has 14 residues. Germline V gives CDR1 KGHSH, CDR2 LQKENI. CDR3 bases: TGTGCCAGCTCACCAAGCAGAGGGTACAATGAGCAGTTCTTC. It codes for CASSPSRGYNEQFF.

This clone was detected many times. V and J are TRBV30 and TRBJ2-6; 7 bases fit TRBD1. Germline CDR1 and CDR2: GTSNPN and SVGIG (reference sequence). The CDR3 loop spans 16 amino acids. J lost 0 bases, V lost 1 base, and 3 bases had no gene match. This CDR3 reads CAWSGDRDSGANVLTF. In DNA form, the CDR3 reads TGTGCCTGGAGTGGCGACAGGGACTCTGGGGCCAACGTCCTGACTTTC. Variable domain in full (rest from reference TRBV30 and TRBJ2-6): SQTIHQWPATLVQPVGSPLSLECTVEGTSNPNLYWYRQAAGRGLQLLFYSVGIGQISSEVPQNLSASRPQDRQFILSSKKLLLSDSGFYLCAWSGDRDSGANVLTFGAGSRLTVL.

This clone has a handful of counts. This sequence joins TRBV5-4 and TRBJ2-3; maybe TRBD1 (5 bases). This CDR3 region has 15 residues. Germline CDR1 is SGHNT and CDR2 is YYREEE (reference sequence). V shed 4 bases and J shed 0 bases, with 12 bases lying between them. The CDR3 here is CASSQDTTSTDTQYF. CDR3 DNA sequence: TGTGCCAGCAGCCAGGACACTACTAGCACAGATACGCAGTATTTT.

This clone was observed a few times. The chain links TRBV7-2 to TRBJ2-2; no reliable D call. The germline gives CDR1 SGHTA, CDR2 FQGNSA. The CDR3 spans 13 residues. The V end was cut by 5 bases, the J end by 5 bases, with 9 bases between. CDR3 coding DNA: TGTGCCAGCAGCCGATGGGTAACCGGGGAGCTGTTTTTT. As protein: CASSRWVTGELFF.